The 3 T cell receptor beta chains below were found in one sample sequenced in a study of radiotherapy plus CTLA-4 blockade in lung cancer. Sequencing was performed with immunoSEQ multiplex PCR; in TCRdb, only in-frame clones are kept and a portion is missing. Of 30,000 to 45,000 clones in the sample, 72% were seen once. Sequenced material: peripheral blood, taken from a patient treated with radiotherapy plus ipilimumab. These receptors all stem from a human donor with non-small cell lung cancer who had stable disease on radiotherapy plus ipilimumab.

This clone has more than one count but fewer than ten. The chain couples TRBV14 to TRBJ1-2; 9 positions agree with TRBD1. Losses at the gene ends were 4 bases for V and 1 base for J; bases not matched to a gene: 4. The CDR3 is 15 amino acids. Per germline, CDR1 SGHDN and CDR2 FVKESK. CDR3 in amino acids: CASSRGQGRNYGYTF. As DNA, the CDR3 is TGTGCCAGCAGCCGGGGACAGGGCCGTAACTATGGCTACACCTTC.

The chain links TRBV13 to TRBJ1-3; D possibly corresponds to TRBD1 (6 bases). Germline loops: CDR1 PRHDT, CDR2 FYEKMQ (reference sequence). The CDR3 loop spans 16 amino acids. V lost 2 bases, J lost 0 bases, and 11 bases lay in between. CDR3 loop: CASSLTGIDSGNTIYF. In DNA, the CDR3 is TGTGCCAGCAGCTTAACAGGGATAGACTCTGGAAACACCATATATTTT.

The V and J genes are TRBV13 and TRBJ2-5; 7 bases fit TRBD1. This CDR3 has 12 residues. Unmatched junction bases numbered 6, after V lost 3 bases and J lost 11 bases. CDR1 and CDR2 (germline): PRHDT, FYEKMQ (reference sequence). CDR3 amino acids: CASSFDRAEQYF. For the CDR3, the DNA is TGTGCCAGCAGCTTTGACAGGGCGGAGCAGTACTTC. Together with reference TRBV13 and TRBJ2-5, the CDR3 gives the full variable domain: AAGVIQSPRHLIKEKRETATLKCYPIPRHDTVYWYQQGPGQDPQFLISFYEKMQSDKGSIPDRFSAQQFSDYHSELNMSSLELGDSALYFCASSFDRAEQYFGPGTRLLVL.